The present T cell receptor (beta chain) was sequenced within a study of T cell changes during pregnancy in multiple sclerosis. Worth noting for this clone: Other DNA sequences from this sample encode an identical CDR3 as well.

The CDR3 spans 12 residues. The ends were cut back, 0 bases at V and 4 bases at J, with 6 bases in the middle. In germline, CDR1 is GTSNPN, CDR2 SVGIG (reference sequence). The repertoire was sequenced with immunoSEQ multiplex PCR; TCRdb's copy has only in-frame clones and lacks some. The table lists roughly 35,000 clones, 88% of them singletons. Sequences were derived from CD4+ T cells from peripheral blood mononuclear cells, sampled before pregnancy. The chain employs TRBV30 and TRBJ2-5; perhaps TRBD1 as D (6 bases). The source is a female donor with multiple sclerosis, enrolled in a pregnancy study. CDR3 loop: CAWSVQGETQYF. The CDR3 region has the DNA TGTGCCTGGAGTGTACAGGGAGAGACCCAGTACTTC.